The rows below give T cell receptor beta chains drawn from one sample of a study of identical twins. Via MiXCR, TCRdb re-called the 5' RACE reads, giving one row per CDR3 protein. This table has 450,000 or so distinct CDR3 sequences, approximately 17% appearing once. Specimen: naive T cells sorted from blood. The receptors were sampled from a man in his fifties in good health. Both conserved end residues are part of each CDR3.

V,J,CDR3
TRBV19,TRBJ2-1,CASSLGHSSSYNEQFF
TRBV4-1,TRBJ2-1,CASSQDLSGTRNDEQFF
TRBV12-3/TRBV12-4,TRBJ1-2,CASSLVPGFYGYTF
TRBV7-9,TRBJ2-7,CASSLETGRTYEQYF
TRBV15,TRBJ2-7,CATSSARVGEQYF
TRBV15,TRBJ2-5,CATSRFEAANSQETQYF
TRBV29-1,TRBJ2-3,CSSCTWGGTDTQYF
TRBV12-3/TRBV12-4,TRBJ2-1,CASNSPLAGRYNEQFF
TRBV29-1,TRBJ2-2,CSVGQGGLNTGELFF
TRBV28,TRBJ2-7,CASSSPGTSGGDEEQYF
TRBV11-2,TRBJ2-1,CASSYTYNEQFF
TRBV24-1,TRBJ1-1,CATRQGNTEAFF
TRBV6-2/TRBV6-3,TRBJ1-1,CASSPLGEFTEAFF
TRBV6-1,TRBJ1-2,CASSANREEGYTF
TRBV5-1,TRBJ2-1,CASSLAWGNYNEQFF
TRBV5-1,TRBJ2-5,CASSFGAGPEETQYF
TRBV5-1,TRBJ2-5,CASSRRDETQETQYF
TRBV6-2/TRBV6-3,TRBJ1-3,CASSFGGIGNTIYF
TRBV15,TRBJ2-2,CATSRGQGTNTGELFF
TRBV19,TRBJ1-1,CASSMGQGYSNTEAFF
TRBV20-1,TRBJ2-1,CSARPGYNEQFF
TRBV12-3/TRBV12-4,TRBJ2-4,CASRRLGDRGHIQYF
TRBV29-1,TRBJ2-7,CSTTGQGINEQYF
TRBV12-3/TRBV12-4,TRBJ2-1,CASRQGAEYNEQFF
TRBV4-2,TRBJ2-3,CASSQESSSDTQYF
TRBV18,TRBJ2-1,CASSPPGGGHNEQFF
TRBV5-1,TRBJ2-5,CASSLGSLEETQYF
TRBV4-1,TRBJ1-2,CASSQNLNGYTF
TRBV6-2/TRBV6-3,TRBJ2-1,CASKLRGQLYNEQFF
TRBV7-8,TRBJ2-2,CASTRGGRDTGELFF
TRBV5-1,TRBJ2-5,CASSSQDLGTQYF
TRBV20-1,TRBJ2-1,CSARSPREQFF
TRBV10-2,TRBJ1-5,CASRDQPNQPQHF
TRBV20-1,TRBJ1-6,CSARDLTLGARNSPLHF
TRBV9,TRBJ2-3,CASSSQVTDTQYF
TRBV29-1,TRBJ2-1,CSTGIVAGVNEQFF
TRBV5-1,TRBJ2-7,CASTISGRSGRAREQYF
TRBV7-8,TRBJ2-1,CASSPLRTSERGEQFF
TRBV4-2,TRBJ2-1,CASSHRLVNEQFF
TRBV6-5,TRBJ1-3,CASAYAYTIYF
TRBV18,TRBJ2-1,CASSPWFNAGTSGTPNEQFF
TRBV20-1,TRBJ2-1,CSGRGTMNWQFF
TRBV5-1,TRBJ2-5,CASSLDQSETQYF
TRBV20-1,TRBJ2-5,CSAKYRGPGTQYF
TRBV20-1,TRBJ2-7,CSARDLRASDEQYF
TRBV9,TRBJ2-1,CASSAAGTGYNEQFF
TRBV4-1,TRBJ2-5,CASSQGGRSGLAGVGQETQYF
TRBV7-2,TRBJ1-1,CASSQVDTEAFF
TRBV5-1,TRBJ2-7,CASSWSGGHEQYF
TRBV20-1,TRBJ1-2,CSASSRTDYTGYTF